The text below deals with one T cell receptor beta chain. The record originates from a study of cytomegalovirus exposure and HLA in healthy donors. Background on the study: The 110 or so validation repertoires used the same platform as the 666 first-cohort repertoires, a later analysis reported.

CDR1 is MRHNA, CDR2 SNTAGT, per germline. J lost 4 bases, V lost 3 bases, and 8 bases had no gene match. This CDR3 has 16 amino acids. Sequencing used immunoSEQ multiplex PCR; TCRdb keeps in-frame clones, though not all of them. There are roughly 56,000 clones in the sample; roughly 90% occur only once, and over 2% lies in the top ten. The sequence was collected from a woman in her thirties in good health and CMV-seronegative. The sequencing input was PBMCs. The J gene is TRBJ2-1, the V gene TRBV6-4, with 8 bases identical to TRBD2. CDR3 bases: TGTGCCAGCAGTGATTCGGGTAGCGGGGATTACAATGAGCAGTTCTTC. It codes for CASSDSGSGDYNEQFF.